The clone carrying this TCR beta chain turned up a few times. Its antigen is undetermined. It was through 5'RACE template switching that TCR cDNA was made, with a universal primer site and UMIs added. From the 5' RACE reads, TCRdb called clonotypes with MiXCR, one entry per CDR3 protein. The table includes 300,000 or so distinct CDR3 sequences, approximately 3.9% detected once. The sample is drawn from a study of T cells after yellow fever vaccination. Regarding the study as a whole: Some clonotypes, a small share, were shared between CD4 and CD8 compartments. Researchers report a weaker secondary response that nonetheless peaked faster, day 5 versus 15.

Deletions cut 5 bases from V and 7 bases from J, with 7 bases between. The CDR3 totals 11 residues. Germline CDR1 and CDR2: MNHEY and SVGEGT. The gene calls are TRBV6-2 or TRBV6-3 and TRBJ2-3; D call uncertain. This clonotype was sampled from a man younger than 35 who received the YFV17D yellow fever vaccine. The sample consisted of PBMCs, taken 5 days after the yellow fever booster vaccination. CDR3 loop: CASSEQHTQYF. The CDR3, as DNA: TGTGCCAGCAGTGAACAGCATACGCAGTATTTT.